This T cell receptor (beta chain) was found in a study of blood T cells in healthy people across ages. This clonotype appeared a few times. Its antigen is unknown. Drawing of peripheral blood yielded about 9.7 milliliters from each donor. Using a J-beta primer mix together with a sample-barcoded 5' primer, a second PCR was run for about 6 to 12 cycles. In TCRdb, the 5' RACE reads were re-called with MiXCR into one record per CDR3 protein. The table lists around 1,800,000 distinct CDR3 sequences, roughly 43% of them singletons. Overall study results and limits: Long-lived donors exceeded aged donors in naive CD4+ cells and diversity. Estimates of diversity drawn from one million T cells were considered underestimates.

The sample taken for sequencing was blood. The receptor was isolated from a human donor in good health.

The CDR3 coding sequence is TGTGCCAGCAGCCAGGCCGACAGGGGGCTTGGAGATACGCAGTATTTT. It translates to CASSQADRGLGDTQYF. The J gene is TRBJ2-3, the V gene TRBV4-2, with 10 bases lining up with TRBD1. This CDR3 comprises 16 residues. Germline V gives CDR1 LGHNA, CDR2 YNFKEQ. V lost 3 bases to trimming and J lost 5 bases; unmatched junction nucleotides: 8.